These 22 T cell receptor beta chains share one sample of origin, sequenced in a study of blood T cell repertoires in COVID-19. Clones were read by immunoSEQ multiplex PCR, and TCRdb kept only the in-frame ones, dropping some. This repertoire shows over 120,000 clones, 87% found once; its top ten account for about 10%. Sequencing was done on a sample of PBMCs or T cells enriched from blood (not recorded which). These receptor sequences come from a man between 60 and 75 years old who had recovered from COVID-19.

The J gene is TRBJ2-3, the V gene TRBV28, with 11 bases fitting TRBD2. V lost 6 bases to trimming and J lost 3 bases; unmatched junction nucleotides: 11. The CDR3 runs 17 residues. Germline CDR1 is MDHEN and CDR2 is SYDVKM. The CDR3 sequence: CASSHYSGGDRTDTQYF. CDR3 coding DNA: TGTGCCAGCAGCCACTATAGCGGGGGGGACAGGACAGATACGCAGTATTTT.

This chain joins TRBV6-2 or TRBV6-3 and TRBJ1-2; a weak D match, TRBD1 (6 bases). Germline V CDR1 and CDR2: MNHEY, SVGEGT. The CDR3 sequence is 13 residues long. V was clipped by 4 bases and J by 7 bases, with 13 bases between them. The CDR3 here is CASSSNRQAGYTF. The CDR3 DNA reads as TGTGCCAGCAGTTCCAACCGACAGGCTGGCTACACCTTC.

The chain has TRBV3-1 (or the pseudogene TRBV3-2) and TRBJ1-6, with 9 bases lining up with TRBD1. V lost 4 bases, J lost 8 bases, and 6 bases stayed unmatched. This CDR3 comprises 15 residues. Germline assignment: CDR1 LGHDT and CDR2 YNNKEL (reference sequence). CDR3 sequence (DNA): TGTGCCAGCAGCCCACAGGGGGCACGGGATTCACCCCTCCACTTT. Its protein product is CASSPQGARDSPLHF.

The chain links TRBV29-1 to TRBJ2-7; D possibly corresponds to TRBD2 (6 bases). CDR1 is SQVTM and CDR2 is ANQGSEA in the germline V gene. This CDR3 contains 13 residues. Trimming removed 6 bases at V and 2 bases at J, with 14 bases between. In nucleotides, the CDR3 is TGCAGCGTCCCGGGACCGGGGGCCTACGAGCAGTACTTC. Its translation is CSVPGPGAYEQYF.

The chain has TRBV5-5 and TRBJ2-7; TRBD1 matches 7 bases. Germline lookup yields CDR1 SGHKS and CDR2 YYEKEE (reference sequence). The V segment lost 4 bases and the J segment 9 bases; nucleotides outside the gene matches: 4. This CDR3 has 11 residues. The CDR3 loop is CASSTRDRQYF. The CDR3, as DNA: TGTGCCAGCAGCACGAGGGACAGGCAGTACTTC.

The table lists this clone with a few counts. The chain links TRBV6-5 to TRBJ2-6, with D perhaps TRBD1 (5 bases). This CDR3 region has 15 residues. The germline V gene has CDR1 MNHEY and CDR2 SVGAGI. Trimming removed 0 bases from V and 4 bases from J, with 7 bases in between. CDR3 sequence reads: CASSYSAGGANVLTF. The CDR3 bases are TGTGCCAGCAGTTACTCCGCAGGGGGGGCCAACGTCCTGACTTTC.

This clone was counted once. V and J are TRBV10-3 and TRBJ1-6; 8 bases align to TRBD1. Germline CDR1 and CDR2: ENHRY and SYGVKD. CDR3 size: 13 residues. V lost 7 bases and J lost 8; bases outside the gene matches: 4. CDR3 bases: TGTGCCATCAAGGGGACAGGAGATTCACCCCTCCACTTT. This translates into CAIKGTGDSPLHF.

J is TRBJ2-7 and V is TRBV9; possible D gene TRBD2, 6 bases. The CDR3 totals 13 residues. The germline V gene has CDR1 SGDLS and CDR2 YYNGEE. V was pared by 2 bases and J by 6 bases, with 12 bases between. This CDR3 is CASSVGGGTEQYF. The CDR3 DNA sequence: TGTGCCAGCAGCGTGGGTGGGGGGACCGAGCAGTACTTC.

V is TRBV10-2 and J is TRBJ2-7, with TRBD1 identical over 9 bases. V shed 9 bases, J shed 5 bases, and the junction held 2 bases outside the gene matches. The CDR3 is made up of 11 amino acids. The germline V gene has CDR1 WSHSY and CDR2 SAAADI. DNA of the CDR3: TGCGCCAGGGGACAGGGACACGAGCAGTACTTC. Protein sequence: CARGQGHEQYF.

The chain employs TRBV27 and TRBJ1-5; D gene uncertain. This CDR3 contains 14 residues. CDR1 and CDR2 from the germline V gene are MNHEY and SMNVEV (reference sequence). Trimming removed 2 bases at V and 2 bases at J, with 7 bases between. The DNA for the CDR3 is TGTGCCAGCAGTTTAACAGTTGGCAATCAGCCCCAGCATTTT. It specifies CASSLTVGNQPQHF.

The genes are TRBV6-1 and TRBJ1-1, with D tentatively TRBD1 (6 bases). V lost 2 bases and J lost 5, with 9 bases in between. This CDR3 contains 13 residues. Germline V gives CDR1 MNHNS, CDR2 SASEGT. Here the CDR3 reads CASSERGATEAFF. The CDR3 DNA reads as TGTGCCAGCAGTGAACGGGGGGCGACTGAAGCTTTCTTT.

This clone was seen a few times. The rearrangement uses TRBV9 and TRBJ2-1; 11 positions match TRBD2. Per the germline V gene, CDR1 is SGDLS and CDR2 is YYNGEE. This CDR3 spans 15 amino acids. V trimming: 0 bases; J trimming: 9 bases; junction bases outside the gene matches: 5. Written as DNA, the CDR3 is TGTGCCAGCAGCGTAGGGCTAGCGGGAGGCGGTGAGCAGTTCTTC. Protein: CASSVGLAGGGEQFF.

The J gene is TRBJ2-5, the V gene TRBV5-1, with 10 bases matching TRBD2. From germline, CDR1 is SGHRS and CDR2 YFSETQ. The CDR3 runs to 14 residues. After removal of 4 bases from V and 2 bases from J, the junction contained 2 bases not matched to a gene. CDR3 protein: CASSVTSGQETQYF. CDR3 nucleotides: TGCGCCAGCAGCGTGACTAGCGGGCAAGAGACCCAGTACTTC.

This rearrangement joins TRBV11-2 to TRBJ2-2; 7 bases map to TRBD2. Germline values: CDR1 SGHAT, CDR2 FQNNGV. V shed 5 bases, J shed 3 bases, and the junction held 6 bases outside the gene matches. The CDR3 runs 15 residues. The CDR3 loop is CASSKSGTYTGELFF. The CDR3 bases are TGTGCCAGCAGCAAAAGCGGGACCTACACCGGGGAGCTGTTTTTT.

The V call is TRBV28, the J call TRBJ2-7, with 7 bases aligning to TRBD2. The germline gives CDR1 MDHEN, CDR2 SYDVKM. Trimming cost V 6 bases and J 2 bases; bases outside gene matches: 16. The CDR3 sequence is 17 residues long. CDR3 sequence: CASRPQGRTSETYEQYF. The CDR3 region has the DNA TGTGCCAGCAGGCCCCAGGGACGGACTAGTGAGACCTACGAGCAGTACTTC.

V usage is TRBV6-6 and J usage is TRBJ2-3; the D gene is possibly TRBD2 (5 bases). The CDR3 contains 15 residues. Germline V gene sequence: CDR1 MNHNY, CDR2 SVGAGI (reference sequence). Trimming took off 4 bases at V and 0 bases at J, with 11 bases between the two ends. This CDR3 reads CASSSRTSSTDTQYF. CDR3 nucleotide sequence: TGTGCCAGCAGTTCCCGGACTTCTAGCACAGATACGCAGTATTTT.

The gene calls are TRBV7-2 and TRBJ2-7, with TRBD1 matching over 8 bases. Germline-derived CDR1 and CDR2 are SGHTA and FQGNSA. Losses at the gene ends were 2 bases for V and 7 bases for J; bases not matched to a gene: 13. CDR3 size: 16 residues. The CDR3 region has the DNA TGTGCCAGCAGCTTAAGGACAGGGATCGTGTTGGGGGAGCAGTACTTC. The encoded protein is CASSLRTGIVLGEQYF.

The J gene is TRBJ2-7, the V gene TRBV5-1; D perhaps matches TRBD1 (6 bases). The CDR3 has 16 residues. V gave up 3 bases and J gave up 2 bases, with 18 bases separating them. Germline CDR1 is SGHRS and CDR2 is YFSETQ. In DNA form, the CDR3 reads TGCGCCAGCAGCTCAAGAGGACAGTTAATTCCCTACGAGCAGTACTTC. Translated, it gives CASSSRGQLIPYEQYF.

The V call is TRBV3-1 (or the pseudogene TRBV3-2), the J call TRBJ1-1, with D maybe TRBD1 (5 bases). This CDR3 contains 18 residues. Germline V gene sequence: CDR1 LGHDT, CDR2 YNNKEL (reference sequence). Trimming stripped 2 bases from V and 1 base from J, with 20 bases between. Here the CDR3 reads CASSQPPGLNVGNTEAFF. The CDR3 nucleotides read TGTGCCAGCAGCCAACCTCCGGGACTTAACGTCGGGAACACTGAAGCTTTCTTT.

This clone was seen a few times. The rearrangement links TRBV12-3 or TRBV12-4 to TRBJ1-5; a possible D gene is TRBD1 (5 bases). V lost 7 bases, J lost 6 bases, and 13 bases lay in between. The CDR3 has 13 amino acids. Here the CDR3 reads CASTRGGAQPQHF. Here the CDR3 DNA reads TGTGCCAGCACCCGAGGAGGGGCTCAGCCCCAGCATTTT.

The V and J genes are TRBV9 and TRBJ2-2; 13 positions match TRBD2. The V gene's germline CDR1 is SGDLS and CDR2 YYNGEE. V was pared by 3 bases and J by 7 bases, with 9 bases of the junction left unmatched. The CDR3 has 17 residues. CDR3 amino acids: CASSEDGLAGVIGELFF. CDR3 DNA sequence: TGTGCCAGCAGCGAAGACGGACTAGCGGGAGTCATCGGGGAGCTGTTTTTT.

V and J are TRBV4-1 and TRBJ2-4; D is perhaps TRBD1 (5 bases). V lost 5 bases, J lost 5 bases, and 10 bases lay in between. The CDR3 loop spans 13 amino acids. CDR1 and CDR2 from the germline V gene are MGHRA and YSYEKL. CDR3 nucleotide sequence: TGCGCCAGCAGCGCCTTACAGGAAAACATTCAGTACTTC. The encoded protein is CASSALQENIQYF.